The clone carrying this T cell receptor (beta chain) was recorded at least ten times. Its antigen remains unknown. The sample originates from a study of immune heterogeneity within non-small cell lung tumors. Study-level points and caveats: Local T-cell repertoire clonality was correlated with local tumor mutational burden, and the correlation was positive. It was moderate in strength but statistically significant (R around 0.32).

Multiplex PCR with 32 V and 13 J primers amplified TCR beta CDR3. TCRdb itself ran the multiplex PCR reads through MiXCR, one entry per CDR3 protein. The profile shows more than 9,000 distinct CDR3 sequences, 25% to 30% of them singletons. The CDR3 totals 15 residues. V lost 0 bases and J lost 0, with 7 bases in between. Germline lookup yields CDR1 SGHRS and CDR2 YFSETQ. For each sample, template was 600 ng of bulk tumor genomic DNA. Surgery yielded several widely spaced biopsies per primary tumor. Enrolled individuals presented with untreated, newly diagnosed non-small cell lung cancer and received curative surgery.

The receptor was isolated from an older woman with non-small cell lung cancer. The sequenced material came from lung tumor tissue. The chain carries TRBV5-1 and TRBJ2-1; D is uncertain. CDR3 region: CASSLGGSSYNEQFF. The CDR3 nucleotides are TGCGCCAGCAGCTTGGGTGGAAGCTCCTACAATGAGCAGTTCTTC.